These 5 T cell receptor beta chains came from one sample sequenced in a study of blood T cell repertoires in COVID-19 (dated by TCRdb to the early 2020s). Receptor libraries were prepared by the immunoSEQ multiplex PCR assay. TCRdb mirrors the immuneACCESS table, restricted to in-frame sequences. Some clones are absent from its copies; in checked studies, under half trace to an unresolved V gene, and the reason for the others is unknown. The sample table lists hundreds of thousands of clones, around 83% of them with a count of one. The top ten hold 5% of the sample. The specimen was PBMCs or T cells enriched from blood (not recorded which). These receptors originate from a man in his forties or fifties who had been exposed to COVID-19.

This rearrangement joins TRBV18 to TRBJ2-2; a possible D gene is TRBD2 (5 bases). This CDR3 region has 15 residues. CDR1 is KGHSH and CDR2 is LQKENI in the germline V gene. With 3 bases removed from V and 5 bases from J, the gap between germline ends came to 13 bases. The CDR3 bases are TGTGCCAGCTCACCCCAAGGTCCGGGGACCGGGGAGCTGTTTTTT. It is translated as CASSPQGPGTGELFF.

This chain uses TRBV19 with TRBJ1-1; possibly TRBD1 for D (6 bases). Trimming cost V 5 bases and J 1 base, with 14 bases left between them. The CDR3 length is 15 residues. CDR1 and CDR2 from the germline V gene are LNHDA and SQIVND (reference sequence). The CDR3 is CASSSRGTTNTEAFF. CDR3 nucleotide sequence: TGTGCCAGTAGTTCTCGTGGGACAACGAACACTGAAGCTTTCTTT.

V usage is TRBV13 and J usage is TRBJ2-3; D is unresolved. The CDR3 sequence is 14 residues long. V was pared by 10 bases and J by 1 base, with 15 bases between. Germline-derived CDR1 and CDR2 are PRHDT and FYEKMQ (reference sequence). The CDR3 nucleotides read TGTGCCACCGGTAGCCGCGGCCGCACAGATACGCAGTATTTT. This gives the protein CATGSRGRTDTQYF.

The J gene is TRBJ1-1, the V gene TRBV11-3, with 9 bases matching TRBD1. V lost 6 bases and J lost 4; bases outside the gene matches: 0. This CDR3 is 12 amino acids long. CDR1 SGHNT and CDR2 YENEEA come from the germline V gene. CDR3 amino acids: CASRDRGTEAFF. CDR3 bases: TGTGCCAGCAGGGACAGGGGCACTGAAGCTTTCTTT. The full variable domain, in which reference TRBV11-3 and TRBJ1-1 provide the parts outside the CDR3, is EAGVVQSPRYKIIEKKQPVAFWCNPISGHNTLYWYLQNLGQGPELLIRYENEEAVDDSQLPKDRFSAERLKGVDSTLKIQPAELGDSAVYLCASRDRGTEAFFGQGTRLTVV.

This clone showed up just once. The chain has TRBV6-1 and TRBJ2-7, with 10 bases matching TRBD1. The germline V gene encodes CDR1 MNHNS and CDR2 SASEGT. This CDR3 has 17 amino acids. J was trimmed by 5 bases and V by 4 bases; bases with no gene match: 14. CDR3 loop: CASSVGANRDRGHEQYF. The CDR3 DNA follows: TGTGCCAGCAGTGTAGGGGCCAACCGGGACAGGGGACACGAGCAGTACTTC.